The T cell receptor beta chain described here comes from a study of blood T cell repertoires in COVID-19. Study details: There were acute and convalescent COVID-19 samples, and they came from the United States, Italy and Spain. Nucleic acid was either cDNA or gDNA, and it came from T cells, B-cell-depleted T cells, or PBMCs.

This clone was seen a single time. The CDR3 loop spans 16 amino acids. The junction had 2 bases not matched to a gene; V was cut back by 5 bases and J by 3 bases. Germline CDR1 is LNHDA and CDR2 is SQIVND (reference sequence). Original processing notes: For nucleated cells, counts were estimated from reference gene primer amplification. Some clones are missing from TCRdb's copy, which holds only in-frame ones; the method was immunoSEQ multiplex PCR. The V and J calls and clone size were taken over from that table, and D and trimming were inferred from the DNA. The sample yields 200,000 to 250,000 clones, about 90% seen once. Seattle's enrolled individuals joined amid active infection and were then monitored longitudinally.

The chain has TRBV19 and TRBJ2-3; 16 positions agree with TRBD2. Sequencing was done on a sample of peripheral blood. This clonotype was obtained from a man aged 30 to 39 with COVID-19, enrolled during active disease. The CDR3 sequence: CASSSGLAGGTDTQYF. The CDR3 coding sequence is TGTGCCAGTAGTTCGGGACTAGCGGGGGGGACAGATACGCAGTATTTT.